These 13 T cell receptor beta chains share one sample of origin, sequenced in a study of patients and donors after allogeneic stem cell transplantation. TCRdb analysed the RT-PCR reads with MiXCR anew, one entry per CDR3 protein. The sample records roughly 230,000 distinct CDR3 sequences, 13% to 15% being singletons. The sequenced sample was blood, either unsorted or a sorted T cell fraction (not recorded which). These receptors were collected from a human donor who was either an allogeneic HSCT recipient or a stem cell or donor lymphocyte infusion donor (not recorded which). It is not recorded whose cells these are; they may come from a transplant donor.

Comment on this clonotype: This could be a read error, since a much larger clone is one nucleotide away. The chain has TRBV12-3 or TRBV12-4 and TRBJ2-7; D is possibly TRBD1 (6 bases). This CDR3 is built from 13 residues. The CDR3 here is CASRETGQYEQHF. DNA for the CDR3: TGTGCCAGCAGAGAGACAGGACAATACGAGCAGCACTTC.

The chain's CDR3 is CAWSIAGGPDTQYF. DNA of the CDR3: TGTGCCTGGAGTATTGCGGGGGGGCCAGATACGCAGTATTTT. The genes are TRBV30 and TRBJ2-3; 9 bases agree with TRBD2. The CDR3 is made up of 14 amino acids. The germline V gene encodes CDR1 GTSNPN and CDR2 SVGIG (reference sequence). V lost 2 bases and J lost 4; bases outside the gene matches: 4.

This clonotype was counted a few times. V usage is TRBV28 and J usage is TRBJ1-6; D uncertain. The CDR3 length is 14 residues. Germline V gene data show CDR1 as MDHEN and CDR2 as SYDVKM. V lost 3 bases and J lost 8, with 11 bases in between. For the CDR3, the DNA is TGTGCCAGCAGTTTGGGAGGATTTTATTCACCCCTCCACTTT. Its translation: CASSLGGFYSPLHF.

This clonotype has ten or more counts. This chain links TRBV5-1 with TRBJ2-7; tentative D call: TRBD2 (5 bases). V was trimmed by 3 bases and J by 3 bases, leaving 10 bases between them. Germline assignment: CDR1 SGHRS and CDR2 YFSETQ. CDR3 length equals 13 residues. As DNA, the CDR3 is TGCGCCAGCAGCTCCCCTAGCCTCTACGAGCAGTACTTC. Protein product: CASSSPSLYEQYF.

The chain couples TRBV7-9 to TRBJ2-4; maybe TRBD2 (6 bases). The germline V and J ends were trimmed by 1 base and 1 base, with 14 bases remaining between them. From germline, CDR1 is SEHNR and CDR2 FQNEAQ (reference sequence). The CDR3 consists of 17 residues. The CDR3 bases are TGTGCCAGCAGCTTAGATGAGGGGAGGACTGCCAAAAACATTCAGTACTTC. It yields the protein CASSLDEGRTAKNIQYF.

There are a few counts of this clonotype. J is TRBJ1-3 and V is TRBV2; the match to TRBD1 covers 7 bases. The CDR3 is made up of 16 amino acids. With 8 bases clipped from V and 0 bases from J, the junction kept 10 bases outside the gene matches. The germline V gene encodes CDR1 SNHLY and CDR2 FYNNEI. CDR3 bases: TGTGCCAGCTTGGAAAAGGGGGCTCTCTCTGGAAACACCATATATTTT. Protein: CASLEKGALSGNTIYF.

This clonotype was observed many times. This chain uses TRBV12-3 or TRBV12-4 with TRBJ1-4; TRBD1 is a possible D gene (5 bases). This CDR3 spans 14 amino acids. V was pared by 6 bases and J by 7 bases, with 15 bases between. Here the CDR3 DNA reads TGTGCCAGCAGCCCTACAGGTGCGGGTGAAAAACTGTTTTTT. Translation: CASSPTGAGEKLFF.

J is TRBJ2-2 and V is TRBV5-1; 8 positions agree with TRBD1. Germline V gene sequence: CDR1 SGHRS, CDR2 YFSETQ. With V trimmed by 0 bases and J by 6 bases, 1 base remained unmatched. The CDR3 is made up of 14 amino acids. The CDR3 is CASSLEQGAGELFF. CDR3 nucleotide sequence: TGCGCCAGCAGCTTGGAACAGGGGGCCGGGGAGCTGTTTTTT.

The chain's CDR3 is CSARYAGHSNQPQHF. CDR3 nucleotide sequence: TGCAGTGCCCGATACGCGGGCCATAGCAATCAGCCCCAGCATTTT. J is TRBJ1-5 and V is TRBV20-1; D gene uncertain. The CDR3 contains 15 residues. The germline V gene has CDR1 DFQATT and CDR2 SNEGSKA (reference sequence). V gave up 6 bases and J gave up 0 bases, with 15 bases separating them.

This clonotype was seen many times. V usage is TRBV29-1 and J usage is TRBJ2-7; D perhaps matches TRBD2 (5 bases). Germline V gene lookup returns CDR1 SQVTM and CDR2 ANQGSEA. CDR3 length: 11 residues. Between the trimmed V and J ends, which lost 6 bases and 1 base, there was a span of 7 bases. The CDR3: CSVGSSYEQYF. The CDR3 region has the DNA TGCAGCGTGGGGAGTTCCTACGAGCAGTACTTC.

This clonotype was seen more than once but under ten times. V usage is TRBV4-2 and J usage is TRBJ2-2, with 7 bases lining up with TRBD2. Per germline, CDR1 LGHNA and CDR2 YNFKEQ. This CDR3 has 17 amino acids. Trimming removed 0 bases from V and 2 bases from J; junction bases left unmatched: 6. CDR3 sequence reads: CASSQDVLARNTGELFF. CDR3 DNA sequence: TGTGCCAGCAGCCAAGATGTACTAGCGAGAAACACCGGGGAGCTGTTTTTT.

This clonotype was counted between two and nine times. The V gene is TRBV11-2, the J gene TRBJ2-6; D perhaps matches TRBD1 (6 bases). Trimming took 5 bases from V and 0 from J, leaving 14 bases between them. Per the germline V gene, CDR1 is SGHAT and CDR2 is FQNNGV. The CDR3 covers 17 residues. CDR3 nucleotide sequence: TGTGCCAGCAGCATACCGGGACATAGCTCTGGGGCCAACGTCCTGACTTTC. This translates into CASSIPGHSSGANVLTF.

V is TRBV30 and J is TRBJ1-6, with D possibly being TRBD1 (6 bases). The CDR3 is made up of 12 amino acids. The V end lost 0 bases, the J end lost 14 bases, and 11 bases lay between the germline ends. CDR1 GTSNPN and CDR2 SVGIG come from the germline V gene (reference sequence). DNA for the CDR3: TGTGCCTGGAGTGTCTATGGGGGCACCCTCCACTTT. Translating it yields CAWSVYGGTLHF.